This T cell receptor beta chain was identified during a study of technical replicates of blood from a handful of donors. Method: immunoSEQ multiplex PCR; TCRdb's copy keeps in-frame clones and lacks some. Of 100,000 or so clones listed, 95% to 96% are singletons. Germline V lookup: CDR1 LNHDA, CDR2 SQIVND (reference sequence). With 6 bases removed from V and 2 bases from J, the gap between germline ends came to 17 bases. The CDR3 is made up of 15 amino acids. This sequence joins TRBV19 and TRBJ2-7; TRBD1 is a possible D gene (6 bases). This receptor was taken from a human donor in good health. Specimen: T cells isolated from PBMCs. The CDR3 region is CASRRGNGETYEQYF. CDR3 sequence (DNA): TGTGCCAGTAGGAGGGGGAACGGGGAAACCTACGAGCAGTACTTC.